The rows below give T cell receptor beta chains drawn from one sample of a study of T-cell reconstitution after alpha-beta-depleted transplantation in children. Each CDR3 protein is one row after TCRdb ran MiXCR on the PCR reads. The sample lists about 600,000 distinct CDR3 sequences, 23% occurring once. Sequenced here: PBMCs, mostly from graft donor cells, sampled 360 days after TCRalphabeta/CD19-depleted stem cell transplant. The origin of the receptors is a boy in the first two years of life who had a stem cell transplant for acute myeloid leukemia, so the T cells may come from the graft donor. CDR3s include the opening cysteine and the closing phenylalanine or tryptophan. Each record gives: J gene, D gene, V gene, clone size, CDR3 protein, CDR3 DNA. A D gene is named only where the DNA matches it firmly. Part of the rows lack a size; the others show once, few, many or a class for expanded clones.

>TRBJ2-3|.|TRBV7-9|.
CASSLIRDTKDTQYF
TGTGCCAGCAGCTTAATCCGGGACACTAAAGATACGCAGTATTTT
>TRBJ1-5|.|TRBV27|few
CASSIDRRNQPQHF
TGTGCCAGCAGCATTGACAGGCGCAATCAGCCCCAGCATTTT
>TRBJ2-2|.|TRBV5-4|.
CASRKPGLSNTGELFF
TGTGCCAGCAGAAAACCGGGACTCTCGAACACCGGGGAGCTGTTTTTT
>TRBJ2-2|TRBD1|TRBV24-1|few
CATSGTGDTGELFF
TGTGCCACCAGTGGGACAGGGGACACCGGGGAGCTGTTTTTT
>TRBJ2-1|.|TRBV6-5|.
CASSYGAYNEQFF
TGTGCCAGCAGTTACGGGGCATACAATGAGCAGTTCTTC
>TRBJ1-2|.|TRBV12-3/TRBV12-4|.
CASSRGPGSNYGYTF
TGTGCCAGCAGCCGGGGTCCGGGTTCTAACTATGGCTACACCTTC
>TRBJ1-2|.|TRBV12-3/TRBV12-4|few
CASSRGWRYGYTF
TGTGCCAGCAGCCGGGGGTGGAGGTATGGCTACACCTTC
>TRBJ2-5|TRBD2|TRBV27|many
CAIPRGVQETQYF
TGTGCCATCCCACGGGGGGTTCAAGAGACCCAGTACTTC
>TRBJ1-3|.|TRBV12-3/TRBV12-4|few
CASSLFQGSGGNTIYF
TGTGCCAGCAGTTTGTTCCAGGGGTCGGGAGGAAACACCATATATTTT
>TRBJ1-5|TRBD1|TRBV6-6|.
CASRMDRAQQF
TGTGCCAGCAGGATGGACAGGGCCCAGCAATTT
>TRBJ2-1|TRBD1|TRBV28|few
CASRDRAYNEQFF
TGTGCCAGCCGGGACAGGGCATACAATGAGCAGTTCTTC
>TRBJ2-3|.|TRBV20-1|few
CSADSTQEDTQYF
TGCAGTGCTGACTCAACCCAAGAGGATACGCAGTATTTT
>TRBJ1-2|.|TRBV28|few
CASSLPGGNGYTF
TGTGCCAGCAGCCTCCCCGGGGGAAATGGCTACACCTTC
>TRBJ2-3|TRBD2|TRBV7-2|few
CASSGTSVSTDTQYF
TGTGCCAGCAGCGGGACTAGCGTAAGCACAGATACGCAGTATTTT
>TRBJ2-3|TRBD2|TRBV29-1|few
CSVGGTSGASTDTQYF
TGCAGCGTTGGGGGGACTAGCGGTGCTAGCACAGATACGCAGTATTTT
>TRBJ2-7|.|TRBV15|few
CATRIDRSSYEQYF
TGTGCCACGAGAATTGACCGAAGCTCCTACGAGCAGTACTTC
>TRBJ2-3|TRBD2|TRBV7-2|many
CASSLLSGGPADTQYF
TGTGCCAGCAGCTTACTGAGCGGGGGGCCCGCAGATACGCAGTATTTT
>TRBJ2-3|.|TRBV20-1|many
CSAVRGGFSTDTQYF
TGCAGTGCTGTGAGAGGAGGGTTTTCCACAGATACGCAGTATTTT
>TRBJ2-7|TRBD2|TRBV27|.
CASSLVAGVFYEQYF
TGTGCCAGCAGCCTCGTAGCGGGGGTCTTCTACGAGCAGTACTTC
>TRBJ2-7|TRBD2|TRBV6-1|few
CASSPDGGSIEQYF
TGTGCCAGCAGTCCCGACGGGGGGAGTATCGAGCAGTACTTC
>TRBJ2-3|.|TRBV12-3/TRBV12-4|many
CASADPFSGSTDTQYF
TGTGCCAGCGCGGACCCCTTTAGCGGTAGCACAGATACGCAGTATTTT
>TRBJ2-3|.|TRBV12-3/TRBV12-4|few
CASSSPGTQPTDTQYF
TGTGCCAGCAGCTCCCCCGGGACTCAACCCACAGATACGCAGTATTTT